This T cell receptor beta chain came from a study of cytomegalovirus exposure and HLA in healthy donors. Findings and limits, study-wide: Some highly shared sequence variants likely arose as a pipeline artifact. Reportedly, HLA-A and HLA-B alleles of most subjects were accurately predicted from TCR beta.

A multiplex PCR was run with 60 Vbeta primers and 13 Jbeta primers. Assay: immunoSEQ multiplex PCR; the TCRdb copy retains only in-frame clones and omits some. In the table there are around 120,000 clones, about two thirds of which are singletons. As regards this clone: The target antigen is unknown.

Specimen: PBMCs. The sequence was collected from a woman aged 55-75 years in good health and CMV-seropositive.

The CDR3 spells CASSVGGNYGYTF. The DNA for the CDR3 is TGCGCCAGCAGTGTCGGGGGGAACTATGGCTACACCTTC. This chain joins TRBV5-1 and TRBJ1-2; maybe TRBD1 (5 bases). Per germline, CDR1 SGHRS and CDR2 YFSETQ. This CDR3 comprises 13 residues. V lost 5 bases and J lost 2, with 10 bases in between.